The clone carrying this T cell receptor (beta chain) occurred many times. Its target is not known. Everyone who donated was a healthy Caucasian. A single record per CDR3 protein comes from TCRdb applying MiXCR to the 5' RACE reads. The repertoire has 1.5 million to 2 million distinct CDR3 sequences, about 30% of them found once; the top ten carry about 0.3%. These data come from a study of identical twins. Broader study findings: Cross-sectional statistics underpinned the conclusions; the same donors were not followed. Invariant cells of the MAIT and iNKT types might have partly distorted the zero-insertion analyses. With abundant cord blood beta clonotypes, insertions were fewer; memory repertoires showed no such pattern.

Germline CDR1 is MGHRA and CDR2 is YSYEKL. CDR3 length equals 14 residues. The ends lost 1 base at V and 8 bases at J; junction bases unmatched: 4. J is TRBJ2-3 and V is TRBV4-1, with TRBD2 identical over 9 bases. Sequencing input: cord blood. The sequence was collected from a newborn girl in good health. The DNA for the CDR3 is TGCGCCAGCAGCCAAGTAGCGGGAGTTGGTACGCAGTATTTT. This sequence encodes CASSQVAGVGTQYF.